These 7 T cell receptor beta chains originate from one sample sequenced in a study of cytomegalovirus exposure and HLA in healthy donors. PCR involved 60 Vbeta and 13 Jbeta primers. The protocol was immunoSEQ multiplex PCR, while the TCRdb copy is restricted to in-frame clones and leaves out a portion. The sample consists of about 140,000 clones, about three quarters of them appearing once. Sequenced sample: PBMCs. These receptors were collected from a woman in her 30s in good health and CMV-seronegative.

CDR3 region: CASSLGGTFGHEQFF. The DNA for the CDR3 is TGCGCCAGCAGCTTGGGCGGGACCTTTGGGCATGAGCAGTTCTTC. This chain links TRBV5-1 with TRBJ2-1; D is perhaps TRBD2 (6 bases). CDR3 length: 15 amino acids. The V end lost 0 bases, the J end lost 8 bases, and 15 bases lay between the germline ends. From germline, CDR1 is SGHRS and CDR2 YFSETQ.

The chain couples TRBV28 to TRBJ1-2; D is undetermined. V was cut by 7 bases and J by 3 bases, with 6 bases left in between. The CDR3 length is 11 residues. Per germline, CDR1 MDHEN and CDR2 SYDVKM. The DNA of the CDR3 is TGTGCCAGCATGACTGACTATGGCTACACCTTC. The encoded protein is CASMTDYGYTF.

The chain combines TRBV7-2 with TRBJ1-6; D possibly corresponds to TRBD1 (5 bases). The length of the CDR3 is 12 residues. Germline loops: CDR1 SGHTA, CDR2 FQGNSA. With 4 bases removed from V and 9 bases from J, the gap between germline ends came to 7 bases. DNA of the CDR3: TGTGCCAGCAGCTCCACAGGTTCACCCCTCCACTTT. Protein product: CASSSTGSPLHF.

This clone has more than one count but fewer than ten. The V gene is TRBV5-1, the J gene TRBJ1-1; D may be TRBD1 (6 bases). The CDR3 is made up of 14 amino acids. V dropped 6 bases and J dropped 1 base, with 13 bases sitting between them. The V gene's germline CDR1 is SGHRS and CDR2 YFSETQ. Here the CDR3 DNA reads TGCGCCAGCAAGGAAACAGGGTGGAACACTGAAGCTTTCTTT. It yields the protein CASKETGWNTEAFF.

This clone was seen only a few times. The chain couples TRBV29-1 to TRBJ2-2; 9 bases line up with TRBD1. Germline assignment: CDR1 SQVTM and CDR2 ANQGSEA. This CDR3 contains 15 residues. With 4 bases clipped from V and 3 bases from J, the junction kept 6 bases outside the gene matches. Here the CDR3 DNA reads TGCAGCGTTGCTCGACAGGGGGTGGACACCGGGGAGCTGTTTTTT. Protein product: CSVARQGVDTGELFF.

V gene TRBV6-6 combines with J gene TRBJ2-7; 11 bases are a match to TRBD1. This CDR3 is built from 15 residues. After removal of 6 bases from V and 7 bases from J, the junction contained 11 bases not matched to a gene. The germline CDR1 and CDR2 sequences are MNHNY and SVGAGI (reference sequence). Here the CDR3 DNA reads TGTGCCAGCAGCCCCGGGACAGGGGGGACGAGGGAGCAGTACGTC. It encodes CASSPGTGGTREQYV.

V is TRBV5-1 and J is TRBJ2-3; the match to TRBD2 covers 9 bases. CDR1 SGHRS and CDR2 YFSETQ come from the germline V gene. V lost 8 bases to trimming and J lost 6 bases; unmatched junction nucleotides: 7. This CDR3 region has 13 residues. The CDR3 DNA reads as TGCGCCAGTATAGCGGGAGCTACGGATACGCAGTATTTT. This translates into CASIAGATDTQYF.